This TCR beta chain is from a study of regulatory T cells in long-lasting Graves disease (dated by TCRdb to the early 2020s). In terms of the full investigation: Persistent Graves' disease was defined as antithyroid drug treatment for over 5 years with persistently positive TSH receptor autoantibodies. Antithyroid drugs had been taken for around 9.8 years on average by persistent Graves' disease patients in the clinical cohort. Persistent Graves' disease patients were compared with newly diagnosed Graves' disease patients by peripheral blood TCR sequencing and RNA sequencing. The study was conducted in China and was registered as a clinical trial. A total of about 33 samples underwent TCR sequencing, from roughly 13 patients with persistent Graves' disease and about 20 patients with newly diagnosed Graves' disease. The research as a whole found: Lower TCR Shannon entropy and fewer highly expanded clones were observed in persistent Graves' disease patients than in newly diagnosed patients, which suggested clonal expansion. The authors acknowledged the small sample size as a limitation that may reduce accuracy. Sequencing and analysis were limited to the TCR beta chain. A larger number of public clonotypes was shared among persistent patients (around 3,000) than among newly diagnosed patients (about 990). Persistent disease showed preferential use of TRBV28, TRBJ1-2 and TRBJ2-5, whereas newly diagnosed disease favored TRBV20-1 and TRBJ2-1. The study examined only peripheral blood because the primary lesion, thyroid tissue, could not be accessed.

The library was produced with multiplex PCR. Sequencing was performed on an Illumina HiSeq 4000. CDR3 regions were amplified by Arm-PCR with iRepertoire HTBI primers to construct TCR beta libraries. Gel purification was performed on PCR products prior to sequencing. In the authors' own workflow: Gene usage analysis of CDR3 amino acid clonotypes relied on the roughly 58 TRBV and 12 to 15 TRBJ segments identified across samples. Filtered high-quality paired reads were merged into contigs using COPE and FqMerger. Contigs were aligned with BLAST to IMGT TRBV, TRBD and TRBJ reference genes, and CDR3 was defined per IMGT. Any clonotype with a frequency above 0.1% was counted as a highly expanded clone. Shannon entropy was used to measure repertoire diversity, and the Gini coefficient was used to measure V-J evenness. Public clonotypes were defined as clonotypes shared by more than one individual. TCRdb applied fastp at Q25 and MiXCR to the public reads, then kept only in-frame beta chains. All rows with the same CDR3 protein become a single entry with the most common DNA and genes. TCRdb, rather than the study authors, made the V and J calls. This sample lists more than 300,000 distinct CDR3 sequences; roughly 24% were detected once. 25% to 35% of the sample comes from the top ten.

The sample's time point, from its label and the paper: persistent/refractory GD, antithyroid drugs over 5 years with positive TRAb. For both TCR sequencing and RNA sequencing, RNA was extracted from PBMCs using TRIzol. Graves' disease was diagnosed according to American Thyroid Association guidelines. Patients for the study were recruited at an endocrinology department in Xi'an, China. From each patient, 7.5 to 9.5 milliliters of peripheral blood was collected into an EDTA anticoagulant tube. PBMCs were isolated by Ficoll Paque Plus density gradient separation without further T cell sorting. RNA quality was checked with an Agilent 2100 Bioanalyzer and agarose gel, and concentration with a NanoDrop 2000. As encoded in the germline V gene (reference sequence), CDR1 is SEHNR while CDR2 is FQNEAQ. Reading from cysteine to phenylalanine, the CDR3 counts 15 amino acids. This entry keeps only the CDR3 DNA: 45 bases, framed from base 1. Relative to germline, V is missing 4 bases and J is missing 11 bases, with 14 bases of the junction outside any gene match.

As regards this clonotype: Its antigen target is currently unknown. No base qualities exist here, and no much larger clone lies one base off it.

The sample in question was peripheral blood mononuclear cells (PBMCs), obtained when the disease was refractory, from a patient treated with antithyroid drugs. The sequence was obtained from a woman between 40 and 50 years old with Graves disease. Donor details come from another sample of the same person, matched by shared clones. The V and J segments used are TRBV7-9 and TRBJ2-7, with 10 middle bases fitting TRBD2. The CDR3 here reads CASSSPSGRAGEKYF. The bases read TGTGCCAGCAGCTCCCCAAGCGGGAGGGCCGGGGAAAAGTACTTC.